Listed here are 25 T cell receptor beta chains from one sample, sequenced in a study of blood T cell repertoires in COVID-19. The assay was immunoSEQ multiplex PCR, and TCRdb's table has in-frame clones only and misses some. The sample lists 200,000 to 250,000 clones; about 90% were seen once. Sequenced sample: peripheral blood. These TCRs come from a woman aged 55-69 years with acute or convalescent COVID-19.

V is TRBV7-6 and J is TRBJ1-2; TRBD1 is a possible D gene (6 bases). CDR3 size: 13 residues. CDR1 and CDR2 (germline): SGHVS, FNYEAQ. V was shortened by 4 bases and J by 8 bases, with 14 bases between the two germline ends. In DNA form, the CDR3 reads TGTGCCAGCAGCTCAAACAGGGTGGGGGGCTACACCTTC. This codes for CASSSNRVGGYTF.

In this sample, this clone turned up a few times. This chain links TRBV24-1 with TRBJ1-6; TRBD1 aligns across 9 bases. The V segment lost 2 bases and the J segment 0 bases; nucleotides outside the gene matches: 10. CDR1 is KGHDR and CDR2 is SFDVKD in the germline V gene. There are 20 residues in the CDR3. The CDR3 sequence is CATSDSQTGGASSYNSPLHF. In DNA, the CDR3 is TGTGCCACCAGTGATTCGCAGACAGGGGGGGCCAGCTCCTATAATTCACCCCTCCACTTT.

CDR3 region: CASSLVGPMGNQPQHF. The CDR3 nucleotides are TGTGCCAGCAGTTTAGTGGGGCCTATGGGGAATCAGCCCCAGCATTTT. The gene calls are TRBV27 and TRBJ1-5; tentative D call: TRBD1 (5 bases). This CDR3 is 16 amino acids long. V was trimmed by 2 bases and J by 4 bases, leaving 15 bases between them. Germline CDR1 MNHEY, CDR2 SMNVEV (reference sequence).

CDR3: CASSSPMNTEAFF. The CDR3 nucleotides are TGTGCCAGCAGTTCCCCTATGAACACTGAAGCTTTCTTT. The V and J genes are TRBV12-3 or TRBV12-4 and TRBJ1-1, with no clear D. V was trimmed by 4 bases and J by 0 bases, leaving 6 bases between them. There are 13 residues in the CDR3.

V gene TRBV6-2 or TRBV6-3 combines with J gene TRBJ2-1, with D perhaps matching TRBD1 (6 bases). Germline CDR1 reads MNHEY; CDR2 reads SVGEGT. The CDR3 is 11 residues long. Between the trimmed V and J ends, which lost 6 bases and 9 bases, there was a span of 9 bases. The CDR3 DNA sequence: TGTGCCAGCAGCACAGGGAGTGAGCAGTTCTTC. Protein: CASSTGSEQFF.

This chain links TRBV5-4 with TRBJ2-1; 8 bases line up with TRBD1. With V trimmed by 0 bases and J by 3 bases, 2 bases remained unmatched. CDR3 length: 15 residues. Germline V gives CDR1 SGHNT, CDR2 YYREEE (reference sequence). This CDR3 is CASSLDTGGYNEQFF. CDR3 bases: TGTGCCAGCAGCTTGGATACAGGGGGCTACAATGAGCAGTTCTTC.

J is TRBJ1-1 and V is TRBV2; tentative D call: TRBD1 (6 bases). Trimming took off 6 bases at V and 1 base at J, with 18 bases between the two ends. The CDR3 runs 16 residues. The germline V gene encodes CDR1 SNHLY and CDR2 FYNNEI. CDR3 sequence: CASRLLSGTPNTEAFF. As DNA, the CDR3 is TGTGCCAGCAGACTGCTCTCCGGGACACCGAACACTGAAGCTTTCTTT.

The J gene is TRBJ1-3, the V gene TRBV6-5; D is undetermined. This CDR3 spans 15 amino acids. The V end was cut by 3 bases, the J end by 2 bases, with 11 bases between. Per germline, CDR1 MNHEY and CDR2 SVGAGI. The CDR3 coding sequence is TGTGCCAGCAGTTATCGGGGAGCTACTGGAAACACCATATATTTT. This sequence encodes CASSYRGATGNTIYF.

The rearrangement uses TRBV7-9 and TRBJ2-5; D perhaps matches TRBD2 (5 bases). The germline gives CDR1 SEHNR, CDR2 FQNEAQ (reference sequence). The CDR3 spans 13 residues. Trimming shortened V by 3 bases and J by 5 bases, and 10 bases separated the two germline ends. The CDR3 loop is CASSLGSLETQYF. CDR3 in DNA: TGTGCCAGCAGCTTGGGGAGTTTGGAGACCCAGTACTTC.

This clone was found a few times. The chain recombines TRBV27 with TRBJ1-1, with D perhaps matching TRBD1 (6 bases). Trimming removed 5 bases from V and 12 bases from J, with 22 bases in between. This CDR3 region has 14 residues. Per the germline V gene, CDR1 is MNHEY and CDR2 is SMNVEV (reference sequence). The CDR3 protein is CASSPWGGLWETFF. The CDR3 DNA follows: TGTGCCAGCAGTCCATGGGGGGGGCTCTGGGAAACTTTCTTT.

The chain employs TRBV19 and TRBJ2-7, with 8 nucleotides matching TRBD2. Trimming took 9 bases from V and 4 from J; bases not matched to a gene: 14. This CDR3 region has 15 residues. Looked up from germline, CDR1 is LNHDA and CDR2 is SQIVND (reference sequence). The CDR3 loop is CASKAGGSLQYEQYF. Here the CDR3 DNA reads TGTGCCAGCAAGGCGGGGGGATCGTTGCAGTACGAGCAGTACTTC. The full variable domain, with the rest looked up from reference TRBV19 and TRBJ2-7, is DGGITQSPKYLFRKEGQNVTLSCEQNLNHDAMYWYRQDPGQGLRLIYYSQIVNDFQKGDIAEGYSVSREKKESFPLTVTSAQKNPTAFYLCASKAGGSLQYEQYFGPGTRLTVT.

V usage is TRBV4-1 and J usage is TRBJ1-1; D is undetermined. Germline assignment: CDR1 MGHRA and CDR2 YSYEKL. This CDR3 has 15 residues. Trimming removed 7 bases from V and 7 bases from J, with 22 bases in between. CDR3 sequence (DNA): TGCGCCAGCACTAGGGTGGTCGTCCAAGGAGGTGAAGCTTTCTTT. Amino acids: CASTRVVVQGGEAFF.

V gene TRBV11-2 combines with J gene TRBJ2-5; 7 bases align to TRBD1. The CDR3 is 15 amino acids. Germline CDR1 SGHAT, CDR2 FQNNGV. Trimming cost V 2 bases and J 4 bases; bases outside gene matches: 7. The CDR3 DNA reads TGTGCCAGCAGCTTAAGAGGGGGCGCTTTAGAGACCCAGTACTTC. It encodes CASSLRGGALETQYF.

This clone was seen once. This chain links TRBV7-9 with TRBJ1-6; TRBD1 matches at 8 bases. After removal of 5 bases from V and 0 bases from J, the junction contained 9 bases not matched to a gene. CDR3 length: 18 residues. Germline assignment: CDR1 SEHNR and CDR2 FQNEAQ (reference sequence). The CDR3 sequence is CASSAKIQGGSYNSPLHF. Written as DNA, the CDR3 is TGTGCCAGCAGCGCCAAAATACAGGGGGGCTCCTATAATTCACCCCTCCACTTT.

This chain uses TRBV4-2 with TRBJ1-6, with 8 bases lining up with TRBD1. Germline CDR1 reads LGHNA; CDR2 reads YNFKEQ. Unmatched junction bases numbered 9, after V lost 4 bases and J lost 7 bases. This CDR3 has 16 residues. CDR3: CASSRETGELNSPLHF. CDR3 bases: TGTGCCAGCAGCCGCGAGACAGGGGAGTTAAATTCACCCCTCCACTTT.

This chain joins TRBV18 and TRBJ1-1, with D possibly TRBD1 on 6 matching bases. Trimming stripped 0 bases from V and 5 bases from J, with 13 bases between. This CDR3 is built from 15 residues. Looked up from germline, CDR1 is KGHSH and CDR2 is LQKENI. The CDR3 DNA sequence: TGTGCCAGCTCACCACCGGGACAACCGGGGACTGAAGCTTTCTTT. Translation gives CASSPPGQPGTEAFF.

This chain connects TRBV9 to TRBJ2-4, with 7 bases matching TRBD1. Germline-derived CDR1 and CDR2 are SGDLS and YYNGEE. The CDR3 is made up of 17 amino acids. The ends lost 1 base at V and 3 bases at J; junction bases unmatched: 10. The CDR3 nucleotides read TGTGCCAGCAGCGTAACCGTCGGGACAGACCGCAAAAACATTCAGTACTTC. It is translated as CASSVTVGTDRKNIQYF.

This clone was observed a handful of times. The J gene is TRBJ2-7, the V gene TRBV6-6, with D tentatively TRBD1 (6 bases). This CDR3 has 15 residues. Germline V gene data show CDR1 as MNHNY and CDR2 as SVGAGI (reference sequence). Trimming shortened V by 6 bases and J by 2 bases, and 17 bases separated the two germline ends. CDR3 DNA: TGTGCCAGCAGCCCGATCCGGCCAGGGGCCTACGAGCAGTACTTC. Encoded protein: CASSPIRPGAYEQYF.

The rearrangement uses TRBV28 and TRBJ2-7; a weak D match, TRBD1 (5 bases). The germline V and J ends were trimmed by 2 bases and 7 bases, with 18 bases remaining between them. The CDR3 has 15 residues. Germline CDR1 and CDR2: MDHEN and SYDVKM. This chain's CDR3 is CASSLTFQGYGEQYF. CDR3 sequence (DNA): TGTGCCAGCAGTTTAACATTTCAGGGCTACGGGGAGCAGTACTTC.

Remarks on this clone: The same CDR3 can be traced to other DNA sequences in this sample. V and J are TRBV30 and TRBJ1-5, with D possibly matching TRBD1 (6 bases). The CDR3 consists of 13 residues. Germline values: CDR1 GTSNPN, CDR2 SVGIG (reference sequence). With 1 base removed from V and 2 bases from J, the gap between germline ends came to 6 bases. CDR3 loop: CAWSAGGNQPQHF. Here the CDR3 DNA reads TGTGCCTGGAGTGCAGGGGGCAATCAGCCCCAGCATTTT.

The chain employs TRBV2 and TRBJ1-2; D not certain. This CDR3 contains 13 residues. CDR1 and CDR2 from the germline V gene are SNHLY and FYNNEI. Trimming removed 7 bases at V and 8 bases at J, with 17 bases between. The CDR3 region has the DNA TGTGCCAGCACTCCAGAAACCTTAATGGGCTACACCTTC. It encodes CASTPETLMGYTF.

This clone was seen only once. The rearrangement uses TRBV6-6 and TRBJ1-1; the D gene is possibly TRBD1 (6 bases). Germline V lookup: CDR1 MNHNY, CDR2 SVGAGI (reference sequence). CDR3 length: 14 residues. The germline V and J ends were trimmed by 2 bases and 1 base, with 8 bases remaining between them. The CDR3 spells CASSYRDTNTEAFF. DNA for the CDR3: TGTGCCAGCAGTTACCGGGACACGAACACTGAAGCTTTCTTT.

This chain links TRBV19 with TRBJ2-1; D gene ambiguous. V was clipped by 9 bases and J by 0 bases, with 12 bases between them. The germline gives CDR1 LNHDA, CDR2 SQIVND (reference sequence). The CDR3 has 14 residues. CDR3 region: CASGTGRSYNEQFF. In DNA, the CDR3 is TGTGCCAGCGGAACGGGTCGCTCCTACAATGAGCAGTTCTTC.

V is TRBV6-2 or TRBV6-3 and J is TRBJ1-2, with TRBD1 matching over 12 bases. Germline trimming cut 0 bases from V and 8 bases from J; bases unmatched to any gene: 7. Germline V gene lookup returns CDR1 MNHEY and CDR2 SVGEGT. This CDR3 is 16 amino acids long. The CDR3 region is CASSYSPGQGARGYTF. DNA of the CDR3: TGTGCCAGCAGTTACTCTCCGGGACAGGGGGCTCGGGGCTACACCTTC.

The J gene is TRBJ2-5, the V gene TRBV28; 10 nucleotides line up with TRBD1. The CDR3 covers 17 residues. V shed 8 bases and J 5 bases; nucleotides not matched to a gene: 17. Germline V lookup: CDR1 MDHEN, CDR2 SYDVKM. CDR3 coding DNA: TGTGCCAGCCTAGGGGCCGGTACGACAGGGGGCACGGAGACCCAGTACTTC. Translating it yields CASLGAGTTGGTETQYF.